The subject of this entry is one T cell receptor beta chain. The V segment lost 2 bases and the J segment 3 bases; nucleotides outside the gene matches: 3. This CDR3 spans 14 amino acids. CDR1 and CDR2 (germline): SGDLS, YYNGEE. This entry belongs to a study of graft-versus-host responses after intestinal transplantation. In the study overall: Multivisceral, liver-intestinal, or isolated intestinal grafts were transplanted into recipients. Recipients uniformly received anti-thymocyte globulin induction, followed by tacrolimus and steroids for 3 to 4 years.

Clones were sequenced by immunoSEQ multiplex PCR, and TCRdb holds only the in-frame ones, with some missing. This sample has tens of thousands of clones, with about 94% found just once. The V and J genes are TRBV9 and TRBJ2-7; TRBD2 matches at 9 bases. The receptor comes from a human patient who received an intestinal transplant, so some T cells may come from the graft donor. The source was PBMCs, collected 16 days after intestinal transplant. CDR3: CASSVREGVYEQYF. CDR3 DNA: TGTGCCAGCAGCGTGCGGGAGGGAGTCTACGAGCAGTACTTC.